This TCR beta chain was recorded in a study of control samples from healthy donors and cancer patients. Sequencing used immunoSEQ multiplex PCR; TCRdb keeps in-frame clones, though not all of them. Of 150,000 to 200,000 clones listed, more than 90% are singletons. This receptor was obtained from a woman in her 40s in good health. The specimen sequenced was blood.

CDR3 in amino acids: CASSLQGEVNSPLHF. For the CDR3, the DNA is TGCGCCAGCAGCTTGCAGGGGGAAGTGAATTCACCCCTCCACTTT. The chain uses TRBV5-1 and TRBJ1-6, with 7 bases lining up with TRBD1. CDR1 and CDR2 (germline): SGHRS, YFSETQ. The CDR3 loop spans 15 amino acids. Losses at the gene ends were 1 base for V and 7 bases for J; bases not matched to a gene: 5.